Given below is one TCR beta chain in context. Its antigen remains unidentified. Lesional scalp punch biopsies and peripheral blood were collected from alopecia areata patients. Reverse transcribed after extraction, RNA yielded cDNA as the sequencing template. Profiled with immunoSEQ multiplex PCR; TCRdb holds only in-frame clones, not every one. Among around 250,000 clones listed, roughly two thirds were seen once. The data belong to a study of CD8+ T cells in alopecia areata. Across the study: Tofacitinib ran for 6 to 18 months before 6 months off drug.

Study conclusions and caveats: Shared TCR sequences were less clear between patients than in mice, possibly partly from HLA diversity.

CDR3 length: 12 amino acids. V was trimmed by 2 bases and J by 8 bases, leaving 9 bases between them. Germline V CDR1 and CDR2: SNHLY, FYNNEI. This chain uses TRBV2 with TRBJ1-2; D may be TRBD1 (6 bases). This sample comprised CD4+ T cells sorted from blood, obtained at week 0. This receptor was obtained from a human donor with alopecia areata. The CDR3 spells CASSEQGYGYTF. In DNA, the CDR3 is TGTGCCAGCAGTGAACAGGGGTACGGCTACACCTTC. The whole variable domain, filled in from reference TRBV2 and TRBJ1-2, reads EPEVTQTPSHQVTQMGQEVILRCVPISNHLYFYWYRQILGQKVEFLVSFYNNEISEKSEIFDDQFSVERPDGSNFTLKIRSTKLEDSAMYFCASSEQGYGYTFGSGTRLTVV.